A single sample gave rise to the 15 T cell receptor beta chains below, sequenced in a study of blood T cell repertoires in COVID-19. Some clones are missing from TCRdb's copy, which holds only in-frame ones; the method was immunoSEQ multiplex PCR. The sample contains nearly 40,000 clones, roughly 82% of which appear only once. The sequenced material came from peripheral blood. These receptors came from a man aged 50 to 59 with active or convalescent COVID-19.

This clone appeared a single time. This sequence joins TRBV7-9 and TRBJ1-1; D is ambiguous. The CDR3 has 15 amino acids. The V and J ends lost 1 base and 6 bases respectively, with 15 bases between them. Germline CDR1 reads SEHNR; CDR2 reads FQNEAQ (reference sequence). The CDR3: CASSLVQTQSAEAFF. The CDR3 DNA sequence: TGTGCCAGCAGCTTAGTACAGACCCAGTCGGCTGAAGCTTTCTTT.

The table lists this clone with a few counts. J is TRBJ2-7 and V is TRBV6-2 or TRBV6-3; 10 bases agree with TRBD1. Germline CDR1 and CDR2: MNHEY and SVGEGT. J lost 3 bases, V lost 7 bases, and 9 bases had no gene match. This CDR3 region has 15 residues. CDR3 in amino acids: CASTPTGGGIYEQYF. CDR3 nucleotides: TGTGCCAGCACCCCGACAGGGGGCGGGATCTACGAGCAGTACTTC.

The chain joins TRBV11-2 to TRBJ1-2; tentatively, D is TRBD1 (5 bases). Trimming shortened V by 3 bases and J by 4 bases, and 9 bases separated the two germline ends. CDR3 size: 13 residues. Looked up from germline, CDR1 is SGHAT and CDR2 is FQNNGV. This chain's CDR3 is CASSFQGTYGYTF. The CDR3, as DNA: TGTGCCAGCAGCTTTCAGGGAACCTATGGCTACACCTTC. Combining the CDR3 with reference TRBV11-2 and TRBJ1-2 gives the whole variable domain EAGVAQSPRYKIIEKRQSVAFWCNPISGHATLYWYQQILGQGPKLLIQFQNNGVVDDSQLPKDRFSAERLKGVDSTLKIQPAKLEDSAVYLCASSFQGTYGYTFGSGTRLTVV.

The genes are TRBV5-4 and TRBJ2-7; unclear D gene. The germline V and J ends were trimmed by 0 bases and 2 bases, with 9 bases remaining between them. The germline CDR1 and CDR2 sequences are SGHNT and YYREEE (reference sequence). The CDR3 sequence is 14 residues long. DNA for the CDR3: TGTGCCAGCAGCTTGGCCACTCCGCCCTACGAGCAGTACTTC. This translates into CASSLATPPYEQYF.

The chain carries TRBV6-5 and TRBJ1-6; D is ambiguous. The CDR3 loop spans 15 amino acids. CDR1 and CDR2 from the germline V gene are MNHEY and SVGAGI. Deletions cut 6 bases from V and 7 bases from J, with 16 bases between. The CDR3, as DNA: TGTGCCAGCAGCTCCCGGAGAAGGTCGAATTCACCCCTCCACTTT. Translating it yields CASSSRRRSNSPLHF.

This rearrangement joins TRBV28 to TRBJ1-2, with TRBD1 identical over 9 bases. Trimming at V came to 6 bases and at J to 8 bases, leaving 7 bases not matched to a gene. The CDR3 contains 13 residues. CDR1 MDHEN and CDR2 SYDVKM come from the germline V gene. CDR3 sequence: CASSRGQGRGYTF. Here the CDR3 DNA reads TGTGCCAGCAGCCGGGGACAGGGACGAGGCTACACCTTC.

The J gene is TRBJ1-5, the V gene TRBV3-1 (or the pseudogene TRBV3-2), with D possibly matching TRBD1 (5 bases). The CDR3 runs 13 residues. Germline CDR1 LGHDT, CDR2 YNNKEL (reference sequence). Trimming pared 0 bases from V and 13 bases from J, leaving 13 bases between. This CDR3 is CASSQDWGGPQHF. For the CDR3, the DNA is TGTGCCAGCAGCCAAGATTGGGGGGGACCGCAGCATTTT.

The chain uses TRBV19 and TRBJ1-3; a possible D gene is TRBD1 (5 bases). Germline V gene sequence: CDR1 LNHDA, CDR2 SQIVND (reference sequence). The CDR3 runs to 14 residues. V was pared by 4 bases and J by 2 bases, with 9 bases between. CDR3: CASSTGLAGNTIYF. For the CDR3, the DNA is TGTGCCAGTAGTACAGGGCTTGCTGGAAACACCATATATTTT.

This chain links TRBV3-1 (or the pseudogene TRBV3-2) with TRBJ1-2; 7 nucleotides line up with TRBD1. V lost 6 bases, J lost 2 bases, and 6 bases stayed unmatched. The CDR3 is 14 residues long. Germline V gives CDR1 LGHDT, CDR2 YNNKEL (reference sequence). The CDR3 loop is CASSRQGSNYGYTF. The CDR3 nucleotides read TGTGCCAGCAGTCGACAGGGTTCCAACTATGGCTACACCTTC.

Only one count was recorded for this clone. The CDR3 DNA is TGTGCCAGCTCACCCTTCGGGACAGGGGGGTCCTACGAGCAGTACTTC. Translated: CASSPFGTGGSYEQYF. The genes are TRBV18 and TRBJ2-7, with 11 bases lining up with TRBD1. Per germline, CDR1 KGHSH and CDR2 LQKENI. The CDR3 covers 16 residues. The V gene end was trimmed by 3 bases and the J gene end by 1 base; junction bases not matched to a gene: 5.

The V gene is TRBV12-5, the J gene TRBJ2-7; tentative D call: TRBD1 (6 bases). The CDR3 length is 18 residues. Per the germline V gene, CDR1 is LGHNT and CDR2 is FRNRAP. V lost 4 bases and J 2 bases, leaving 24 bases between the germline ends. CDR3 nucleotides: TGTGCTAGTGGTTCGATAGATCGACGAGGGGACAAAGCCTACGAGCAGTACTTC. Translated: CASGSIDRRGDKAYEQYF.

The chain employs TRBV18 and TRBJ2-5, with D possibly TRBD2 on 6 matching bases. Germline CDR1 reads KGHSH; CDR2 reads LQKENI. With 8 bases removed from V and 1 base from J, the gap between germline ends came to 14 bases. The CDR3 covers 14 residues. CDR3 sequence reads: CASKVSGLQETQYF. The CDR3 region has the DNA TGTGCCAGCAAGGTCAGCGGGCTCCAAGAGACCCAGTACTTC. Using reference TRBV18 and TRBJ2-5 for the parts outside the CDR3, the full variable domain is NAGVMQNPRHLVRRRGQEARLRCSPMKGHSHVYWYRQLPEEGLKFMVYLQKENIIDESGMPKERFSAEFPKEGPSILRIQQVVRGDSAAYFCASKVSGLQETQYFGPGTRLLVL.

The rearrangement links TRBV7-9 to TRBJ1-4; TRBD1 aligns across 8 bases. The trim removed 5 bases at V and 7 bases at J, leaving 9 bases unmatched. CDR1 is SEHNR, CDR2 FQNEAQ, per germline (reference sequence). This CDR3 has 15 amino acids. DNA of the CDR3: TGTGCCAGCAGCCAACCCAGGGGGCGAGGTGAAAAACTGTTTTTT. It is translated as CASSQPRGRGEKLFF.

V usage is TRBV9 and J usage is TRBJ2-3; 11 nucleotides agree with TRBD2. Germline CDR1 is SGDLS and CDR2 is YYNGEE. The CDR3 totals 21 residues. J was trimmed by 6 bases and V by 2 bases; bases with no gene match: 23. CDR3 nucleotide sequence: TGTGCCAGCAGCGTCCGACAGGGGAACAGACTAGCGGGGAGGGGTAAGGATACGCAGTATTTT. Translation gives CASSVRQGNRLAGRGKDTQYF.

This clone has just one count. The CDR3 nucleotides are TGTGCCAGCAGCGTCGGGTCAGAGGAAGCTTTCTTT. This translates into CASSVGSEEAFF. The rearrangement joins TRBV9 to TRBJ1-1; the D is unclear. The CDR3 covers 12 residues. V lost 2 bases and J lost 8, with 10 bases in between. Germline values: CDR1 SGDLS, CDR2 YYNGEE.